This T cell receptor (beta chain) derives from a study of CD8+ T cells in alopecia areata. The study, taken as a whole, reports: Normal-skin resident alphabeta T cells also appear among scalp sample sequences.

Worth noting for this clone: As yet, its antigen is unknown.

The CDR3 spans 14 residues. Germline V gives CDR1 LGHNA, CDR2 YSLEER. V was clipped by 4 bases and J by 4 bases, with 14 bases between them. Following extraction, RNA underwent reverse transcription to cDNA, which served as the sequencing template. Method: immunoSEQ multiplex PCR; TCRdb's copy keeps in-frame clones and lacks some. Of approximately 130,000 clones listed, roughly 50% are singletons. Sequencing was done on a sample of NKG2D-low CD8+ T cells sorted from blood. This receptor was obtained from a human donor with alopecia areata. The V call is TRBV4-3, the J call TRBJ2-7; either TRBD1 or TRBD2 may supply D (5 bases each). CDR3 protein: CASSLGVAGYEQYF. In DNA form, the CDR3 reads TGCGCCAGCAGCCTAGGGGTCGCGGGTTACGAGCAGTACTTC.